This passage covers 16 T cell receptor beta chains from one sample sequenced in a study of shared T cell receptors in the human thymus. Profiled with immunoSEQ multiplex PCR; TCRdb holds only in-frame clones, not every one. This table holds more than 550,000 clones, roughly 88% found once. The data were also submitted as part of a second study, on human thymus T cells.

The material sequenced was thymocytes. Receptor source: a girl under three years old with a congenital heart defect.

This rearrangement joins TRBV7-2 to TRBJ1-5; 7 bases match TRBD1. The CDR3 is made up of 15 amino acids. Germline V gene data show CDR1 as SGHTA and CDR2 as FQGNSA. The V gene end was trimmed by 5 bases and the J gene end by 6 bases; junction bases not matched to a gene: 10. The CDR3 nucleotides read TGTGCCAGCAGCCCGAAACAGGGGACGGGTCAGCCCCAGCATTTT. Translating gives CASSPKQGTGQPQHF.

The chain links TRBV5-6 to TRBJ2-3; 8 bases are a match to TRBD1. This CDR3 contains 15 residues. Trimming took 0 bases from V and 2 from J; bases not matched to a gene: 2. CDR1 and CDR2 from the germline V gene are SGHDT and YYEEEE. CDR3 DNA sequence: TGTGCCAGCAGCTTGGGACAGGGGATCACAGATACGCAGTATTTT. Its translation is CASSLGQGITDTQYF.

CDR3 in DNA: TGTGCCATCAGTGATTTGGACATGACGAAGAGAAACTATGGCTACACCTTC. Its translation is CAISDLDMTKRNYGYTF. The chain combines TRBV10-3 with TRBJ1-2; D might be TRBD1 (5 bases). Trimming stripped 3 bases from V and 2 bases from J, with 19 bases between. CDR1 and CDR2 from the germline V gene are ENHRY and SYGVKD. CDR3 length: 17 amino acids.

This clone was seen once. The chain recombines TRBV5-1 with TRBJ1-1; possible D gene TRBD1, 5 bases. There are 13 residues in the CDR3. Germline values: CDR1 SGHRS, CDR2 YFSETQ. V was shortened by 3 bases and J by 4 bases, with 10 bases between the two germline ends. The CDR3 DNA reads TGCGCCAGCAGCTCGACAGTCGGCACTGAAGCTTTCTTT. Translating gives CASSSTVGTEAFF.

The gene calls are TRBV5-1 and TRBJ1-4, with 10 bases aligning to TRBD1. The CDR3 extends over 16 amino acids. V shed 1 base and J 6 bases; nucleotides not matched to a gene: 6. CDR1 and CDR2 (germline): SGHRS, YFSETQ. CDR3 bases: TGCGCCAGCAGCTTGAGGGTTGGGACAGGGGATGAAAAACTGTTTTTT. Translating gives CASSLRVGTGDEKLFF.

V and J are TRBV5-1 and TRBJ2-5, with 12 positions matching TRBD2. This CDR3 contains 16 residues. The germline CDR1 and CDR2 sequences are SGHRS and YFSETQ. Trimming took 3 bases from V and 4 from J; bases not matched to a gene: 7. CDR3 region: CASSSNASGGAETQYF. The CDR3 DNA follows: TGCGCCAGCAGCTCTAATGCTAGCGGGGGGGCAGAGACCCAGTACTTC.

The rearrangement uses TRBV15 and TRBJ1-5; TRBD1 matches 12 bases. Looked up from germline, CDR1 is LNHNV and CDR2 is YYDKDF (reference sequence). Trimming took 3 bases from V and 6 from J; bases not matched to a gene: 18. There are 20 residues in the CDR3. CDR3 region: CATSRITGTGGALGSQPQHF. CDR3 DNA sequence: TGTGCCACCAGCAGGATAACCGGGACAGGGGGCGCTTTGGGCTCTCAGCCCCAGCATTTT.

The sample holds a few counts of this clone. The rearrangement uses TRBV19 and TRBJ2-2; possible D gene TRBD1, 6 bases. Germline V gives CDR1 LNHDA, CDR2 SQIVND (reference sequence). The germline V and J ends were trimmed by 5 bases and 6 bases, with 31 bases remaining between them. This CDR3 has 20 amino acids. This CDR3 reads CASSFSGRGMRRSVSGELFF. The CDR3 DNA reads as TGTGCCAGTAGTTTTTCTGGTAGGGGGATGAGGCGGTCGGTGTCCGGGGAGCTGTTTTTT. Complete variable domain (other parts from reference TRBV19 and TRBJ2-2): DGGITQSPKYLFRKEGQNVTLSCEQNLNHDAMYWYRQDPGQGLRLIYYSQIVNDFQKGDIAEGYSVSREKKESFPLTVTSAQKNPTAFYLCASSFSGRGMRRSVSGELFFGEGSRLTVL.

Written as DNA, the CDR3 is TGTGCCAGCACCACCGGGACTAGCGGCCGGTCTTACGAGCAGTACTTC. It yields the protein CASTTGTSGRSYEQYF. The chain links TRBV7-9 to TRBJ2-7, with TRBD2 matching over 11 bases. This CDR3 has 16 amino acids. Losses at the gene ends were 7 bases for V and 4 bases for J; bases not matched to a gene: 12. From germline, CDR1 is SEHNR and CDR2 FQNEAQ (reference sequence).

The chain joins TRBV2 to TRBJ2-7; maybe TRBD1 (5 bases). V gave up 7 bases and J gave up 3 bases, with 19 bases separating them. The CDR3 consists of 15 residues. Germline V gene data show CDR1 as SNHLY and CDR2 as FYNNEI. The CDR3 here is CASTAPEQVNYEQYF. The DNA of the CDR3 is TGTGCCAGCACAGCCCCGGAACAGGTGAACTACGAGCAGTACTTC.

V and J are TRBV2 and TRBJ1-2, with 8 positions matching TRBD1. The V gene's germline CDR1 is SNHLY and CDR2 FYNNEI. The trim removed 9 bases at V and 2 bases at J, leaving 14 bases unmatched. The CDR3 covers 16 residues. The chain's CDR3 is CARRPGRGPLNYGYTF. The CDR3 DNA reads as TGTGCCAGGAGGCCCGGCAGGGGGCCGCTAAACTATGGCTACACCTTC. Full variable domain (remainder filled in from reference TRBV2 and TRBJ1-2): EPEVTQTPSHQVTQMGQEVILRCVPISNHLYFYWYRQILGQKVEFLVSFYNNEISEKSEIFDDQFSVERPDGSNFTLKIRSTKLEDSAMYFCARRPGRGPLNYGYTFGSGTRLTVV.

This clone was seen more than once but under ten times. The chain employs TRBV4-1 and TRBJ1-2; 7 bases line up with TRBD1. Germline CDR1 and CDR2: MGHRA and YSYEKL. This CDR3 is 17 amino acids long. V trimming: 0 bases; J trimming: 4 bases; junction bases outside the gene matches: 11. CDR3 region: CASSQEMDRPTGYGYTF. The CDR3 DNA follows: TGCGCCAGCAGCCAAGAAATGGACAGGCCAACGGGCTATGGCTACACCTTC.

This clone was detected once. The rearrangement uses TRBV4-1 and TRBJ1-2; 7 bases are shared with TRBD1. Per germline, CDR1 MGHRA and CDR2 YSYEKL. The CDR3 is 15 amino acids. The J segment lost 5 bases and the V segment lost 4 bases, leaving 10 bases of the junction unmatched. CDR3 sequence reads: CASSPDRDPLYGYTF. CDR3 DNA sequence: TGCGCCAGCAGCCCTGACAGGGACCCTTTGTATGGCTACACCTTC.

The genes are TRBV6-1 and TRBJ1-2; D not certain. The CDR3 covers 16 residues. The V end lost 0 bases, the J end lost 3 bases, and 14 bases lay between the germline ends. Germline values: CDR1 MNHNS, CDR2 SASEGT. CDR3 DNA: TGTGCCAGCAGTGAAGCGGTTACCCCCCGGGACTATGGCTACACCTTC. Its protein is CASSEAVTPRDYGYTF.

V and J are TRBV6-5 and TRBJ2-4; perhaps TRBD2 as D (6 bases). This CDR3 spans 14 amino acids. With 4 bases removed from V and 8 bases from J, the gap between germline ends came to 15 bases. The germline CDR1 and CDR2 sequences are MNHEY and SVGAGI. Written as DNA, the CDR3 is TGTGCCAGCAGTTCTAGGAGGGGCGCGGACATTCAGTACTTC. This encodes CASSSRRGADIQYF.

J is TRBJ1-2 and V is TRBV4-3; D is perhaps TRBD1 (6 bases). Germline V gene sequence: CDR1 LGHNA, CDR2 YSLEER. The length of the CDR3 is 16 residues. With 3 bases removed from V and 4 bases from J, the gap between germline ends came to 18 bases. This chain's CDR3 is CASSQDRGGQGYGYTF. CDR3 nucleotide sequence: TGCGCCAGCAGCCAGGATCGGGGGGGGCAGGGCTATGGCTACACCTTC.